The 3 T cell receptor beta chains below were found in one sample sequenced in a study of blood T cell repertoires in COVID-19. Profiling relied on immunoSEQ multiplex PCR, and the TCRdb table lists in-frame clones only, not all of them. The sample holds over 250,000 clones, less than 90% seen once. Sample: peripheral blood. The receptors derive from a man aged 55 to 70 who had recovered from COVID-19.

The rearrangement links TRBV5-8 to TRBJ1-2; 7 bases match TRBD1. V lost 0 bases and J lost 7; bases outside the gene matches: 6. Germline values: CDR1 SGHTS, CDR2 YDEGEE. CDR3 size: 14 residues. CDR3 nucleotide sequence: TGTGCCAGCAGCTTGGAGCAGGGGGTCGGTGGCTACACCTTC. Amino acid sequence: CASSLEQGVGGYTF.

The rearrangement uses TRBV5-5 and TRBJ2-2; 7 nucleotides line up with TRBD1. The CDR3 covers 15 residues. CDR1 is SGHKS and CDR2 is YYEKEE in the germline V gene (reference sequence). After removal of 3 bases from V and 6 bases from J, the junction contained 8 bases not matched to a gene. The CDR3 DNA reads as TGTGCCAGCAGCTCACAGGGGTCGTTGCCCGGGGAGCTGTTTTTT. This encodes CASSSQGSLPGELFF.

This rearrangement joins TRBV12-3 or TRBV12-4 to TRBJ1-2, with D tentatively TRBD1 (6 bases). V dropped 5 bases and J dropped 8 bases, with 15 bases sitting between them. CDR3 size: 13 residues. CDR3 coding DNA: TGTGCCAGCAGTCTCCAGGGGTGGCAGGGCTACACCTTC. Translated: CASSLQGWQGYTF.